Below, one T cell receptor (beta chain) is given with its context. With baseline, cycle 4 day 1, and cycle 7 day 1 as timepoints, blood was sampled. The data stem from a study of OX40 agonist ivuxolimab in advanced cancers. Germline CDR1 and CDR2: MDHEN and SYDVKM. V was pared by 8 bases and J by 2 bases, with 13 bases between. The CDR3 is 15 amino acids. The table came from immunoSEQ multiplex PCR; TCRdb's copy has only in-frame clones and leaves some out. The sample gives around 12,000 clones, 82% of which show up once; 40% to 50% is in the top ten. This receptor was identified in an adult with an advanced solid tumor such as melanoma, head and neck, liver or kidney cancer. The sample in question was CD4+ or CD8+ T cells sorted from blood, obtained in a trial of the OX40 agonist ivuxolimab. J is TRBJ1-6 and V is TRBV28, with a weak D call TRBD1 (5 bases). The DNA for the CDR3 is TGTGCCAGCGACGATGGGGCTCCCTATAATTCACCCCTCCACTTT. The encoded protein is CASDDGAPYNSPLHF.